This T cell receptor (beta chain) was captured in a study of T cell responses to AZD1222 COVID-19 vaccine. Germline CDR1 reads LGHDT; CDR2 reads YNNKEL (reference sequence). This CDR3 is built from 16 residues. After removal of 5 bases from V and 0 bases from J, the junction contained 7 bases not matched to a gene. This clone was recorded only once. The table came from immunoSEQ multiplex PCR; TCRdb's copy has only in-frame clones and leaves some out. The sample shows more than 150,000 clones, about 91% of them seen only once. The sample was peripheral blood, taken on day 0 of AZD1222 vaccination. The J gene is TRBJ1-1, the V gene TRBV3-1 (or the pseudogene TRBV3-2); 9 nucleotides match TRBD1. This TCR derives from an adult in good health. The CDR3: CASSDKGQGLNTEAFF. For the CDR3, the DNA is TGTGCCAGCAGCGATAAGGGACAGGGTTTGAACACTGAAGCTTTCTTT.